This entry lists 26 T cell receptor beta chains sequenced from one sample in a study of blood T cell repertoires in COVID-19. Clones were read by immunoSEQ multiplex PCR, and TCRdb kept only the in-frame ones, dropping some. The sample yields roughly 80,000 clones, just over 90% seen once. Sequencing input: peripheral blood. The source of these receptors is a middle-aged man with COVID-19, enrolled during active disease.

The chain links TRBV5-6 to TRBJ2-7, with D perhaps matching TRBD2 (5 bases). Germline V lookup: CDR1 SGHDT, CDR2 YYEEEE. Trimming pared 9 bases from V and 0 bases from J, leaving 13 bases between. The CDR3 covers 13 residues. DNA of the CDR3: TGTGCCACCAGAGAGGGAAACTCCTACGAGCAGTACTTC. It is translated as CATREGNSYEQYF.

V and J are TRBV4-2 and TRBJ1-4; D gene uncertain. Trimming pared 3 bases from V and 5 bases from J, leaving 10 bases between. Germline CDR1 is LGHNA and CDR2 is YNFKEQ. The CDR3 is 14 residues long. The CDR3 DNA sequence: TGTGCCAGCAGCCAGAGCGGGTCCAATGAAAAACTGTTTTTT. The encoded protein is CASSQSGSNEKLFF.

The J gene is TRBJ1-2, the V gene TRBV11-1; TRBD1 aligns across 9 bases. This CDR3 spans 14 amino acids. CDR1 is SGHAT, CDR2 FQDESV, per germline (reference sequence). After removal of 7 bases from V and 4 bases from J, the junction contained 7 bases not matched to a gene. CDR3 amino acids: CASTTPGQGYGYTF. In DNA, the CDR3 is TGTGCCAGCACCACTCCGGGACAGGGCTATGGCTACACCTTC. Drawing the rest from reference TRBV11-1 and TRBJ1-2, the complete variable domain is EAEVAQSPRYKITEKSQAVAFWCDPISGHATLYWYRQILGQGPELLVQFQDESVVDDSQLPKDRFSAERLKGVDSTLKIQPAELGDSAMYLCASTTPGQGYGYTFGSGTRLTVV.

J is TRBJ2-7 and V is TRBV2, with 7 bases matching TRBD2. The ends lost 0 bases at V and 3 bases at J; junction bases unmatched: 14. Germline V gene lookup returns CDR1 SNHLY and CDR2 FYNNEI. The CDR3 runs to 18 residues. In nucleotides, the CDR3 is TGTGCCAGCAGTGAAGCCCCGATGGGGGAGGGCCTTATCTACGAGCAGTACTTC. It encodes CASSEAPMGEGLIYEQYF.

The chain recombines TRBV27 with TRBJ2-7, with D perhaps TRBD1 (5 bases). Germline loops: CDR1 MNHEY, CDR2 SMNVEV (reference sequence). The ends were cut back, 0 bases at V and 0 bases at J, with 9 bases in the middle. The CDR3 spans 15 residues. The CDR3: CASSLSAQGSYEQYF. Here the CDR3 DNA reads TGTGCCAGCAGTTTATCGGCCCAGGGCTCCTACGAGCAGTACTTC.

This chain uses TRBV19 with TRBJ2-5; possibly TRBD2 for D (5 bases). The CDR3 sequence is 15 residues long. Germline V gene data show CDR1 as LNHDA and CDR2 as SQIVND (reference sequence). V was cut by 5 bases and J by 1 base, with 14 bases left in between. CDR3 region: CASSLGDSLQETQYF. The CDR3 bases are TGTGCCAGTAGTCTCGGGGATTCGCTCCAAGAGACCCAGTACTTC.

The chain combines TRBV9 with TRBJ2-3, with D possibly being TRBD2 (5 bases). The V and J ends lost 0 bases and 1 base respectively, with 9 bases between them. Per germline, CDR1 SGDLS and CDR2 YYNGEE. The CDR3 covers 15 residues. CDR3 in DNA: TGTGCCAGCAGCGTAGAGCTCGGGGGCACAGATACGCAGTATTTT. The encoded protein is CASSVELGGTDTQYF.

This rearrangement joins TRBV19 to TRBJ2-1; 11 nucleotides align to TRBD2. The germline CDR1 and CDR2 sequences are LNHDA and SQIVND (reference sequence). CDR3 length: 15 amino acids. V shed 5 bases, J shed 4 bases, and the junction held 4 bases outside the gene matches. CDR3 coding DNA: TGTGCCAGTAGTGGCGGGACTAGCGGATACAATGAGCAGTTCTTC. This codes for CASSGGTSGYNEQFF.

The rearrangement links TRBV3-1 (or the pseudogene TRBV3-2) to TRBJ2-1; 7 bases are shared with TRBD2. Germline loops: CDR1 LGHDT, CDR2 YNNKEL (reference sequence). Trimming took 1 base from V and 6 from J; bases not matched to a gene: 12. The length of the CDR3 is 17 residues. CDR3 nucleotide sequence: TGTGCCAGCAGCCAAGGACCCTACGGGGGAGGGTTCAATGAGCAGTTCTTC. This encodes CASSQGPYGGGFNEQFF.

The rearrangement joins TRBV6-5 to TRBJ1-1; D is undetermined. With 10 bases removed from V and 0 bases from J, the gap between germline ends came to 12 bases. Germline loops: CDR1 MNHEY, CDR2 SVGAGI. The CDR3 is made up of 13 amino acids. CDR3 DNA: TGTGCCACACGGGAGAGGATGAACACTGAAGCTTTCTTT. Protein sequence: CATRERMNTEAFF.

The CDR3 protein is CASSGGTAGNTIYF. The CDR3 region has the DNA TGCGCCAGCAGCGGGGGGACGGCTGGAAACACCATATATTTT. This sequence joins TRBV5-1 and TRBJ1-3; possibly TRBD1 for D (5 bases). Germline V CDR1 and CDR2: SGHRS, YFSETQ. Between the trimmed V and J ends, which lost 4 bases and 2 bases, there was a span of 10 bases. This CDR3 comprises 14 residues.

The V and J genes are TRBV3-1 (or the pseudogene TRBV3-2) and TRBJ1-4; 7 bases are shared with TRBD1. J lost 8 bases, V lost 7 bases, and 7 bases had no gene match. CDR3 length equals 13 residues. The germline CDR1 and CDR2 sequences are LGHDT and YNNKEL (reference sequence). CDR3 sequence reads: CASMNRGDEKLFF. CDR3 bases: TGTGCCAGCATGAACAGGGGTGACGAAAAACTGTTTTTT.

This chain uses TRBV11-2 with TRBJ1-2; D gene uncertain. Trimming took 0 bases from V and 8 from J, leaving 7 bases between them. The CDR3 sequence is 12 residues long. Germline-derived CDR1 and CDR2 are SGHAT and FQNNGV. The CDR3 sequence: CASSLEAAGYTF. In DNA form, the CDR3 reads TGTGCCAGCAGCTTAGAGGCAGCGGGCTACACCTTC.

The chain has TRBV30 and TRBJ2-2, with D maybe TRBD2 (6 bases). The CDR3 has 16 residues. V was cut by 8 bases and J by 2 bases, with 21 bases left in between. Germline V gene data show CDR1 as GTSNPN and CDR2 as SVGIG (reference sequence). In DNA, the CDR3 is TGTGCCGCGAAACCCCAGGGAGGCCACAACACCGGGGAGCTGTTTTTT. This translates into CAAKPQGGHNTGELFF.

The chain couples TRBV20-1 to TRBJ1-2, with D possibly TRBD1 on 5 matching bases. Looked up from germline, CDR1 is DFQATT and CDR2 is SNEGSKA (reference sequence). The CDR3 contains 11 residues. The V gene lost 5 bases and the J gene lost 9 bases, with 13 bases spanning the gap. CDR3 coding DNA: TGCAGTGCTTCGGCGGGGGTTAGCTACACCTTC. Amino acids: CSASAGVSYTF.

V usage is TRBV3-1 (or the pseudogene TRBV3-2) and J usage is TRBJ2-7; the match to TRBD1 covers 7 bases. CDR1 is LGHDT, CDR2 YNNKEL, per germline (reference sequence). After removal of 1 base from V and 3 bases from J, the junction contained 12 bases not matched to a gene. The CDR3 consists of 17 residues. CDR3 in amino acids: CASSQVFKSGTVYEQYF. In DNA form, the CDR3 reads TGTGCCAGCAGCCAAGTGTTTAAGTCGGGGACAGTCTACGAGCAGTACTTC.

DNA for the CDR3: TGTGCCAGCAGCTTAGAGGGGACAGGGCACTCGGTTGGCTACACCTTC. The encoded protein is CASSLEGTGHSVGYTF. The V and J genes are TRBV7-9 and TRBJ1-2; 9 nucleotides align to TRBD1. The CDR3 spans 16 residues. CDR1 SEHNR and CDR2 FQNEAQ come from the germline V gene (reference sequence). The J segment lost 7 bases and the V segment lost 1 base, leaving 10 bases of the junction unmatched.

The chain joins TRBV4-2 to TRBJ2-2; perhaps TRBD1 as D (6 bases). The CDR3 runs 13 residues. Trimming removed 6 bases at V and 4 bases at J, with 9 bases between. Per germline, CDR1 LGHNA and CDR2 YNFKEQ. CDR3 sequence (DNA): TGTGCCAGCAGGAAAGGGGGCACCGGGGAGCTGTTTTTT. As protein: CASRKGGTGELFF.

V gene TRBV5-8 combines with J gene TRBJ2-7; a possible D gene is TRBD2 (6 bases). CDR1 and CDR2 (germline): SGHTS, YDEGEE. This CDR3 is 17 amino acids long. Trimming cost V 0 bases and J 0 bases, with 16 bases left between them. CDR3 nucleotide sequence: TGTGCCAGCAGCTTGGAAATAGCGGTGAGTCTCTCCTACGAGCAGTACTTC. Its protein is CASSLEIAVSLSYEQYF. The variable domain in full, with the rest retrieved from reference TRBV5-8 and TRBJ2-7, is EAGVTQSPTHLIKTRGQQATLRCSPISGHTSVYWYQQALGLGLQFLLWYDEGEERNRGNFPPRFSGRQFPNYSSELNVNALELEDSALYLCASSLEIAVSLSYEQYFGPGTRLTVT.

The chain employs TRBV5-1 and TRBJ2-2; TRBD2 agrees at 13 bases. CDR3 length: 17 amino acids. Germline-derived CDR1 and CDR2 are SGHRS and YFSETQ. Trimming took 0 bases from V and 5 from J; bases not matched to a gene: 4. CDR3 sequence: CASSLGLAGGYTGELFF. CDR3 sequence (DNA): TGCGCCAGCAGCTTGGGACTAGCGGGAGGTTATACCGGGGAGCTGTTTTTT.

The chain is built from TRBV30 and TRBJ1-6; 9 bases are a match to TRBD1. V shed 5 bases and J 10 bases; nucleotides not matched to a gene: 9. CDR1 GTSNPN and CDR2 SVGIG come from the germline V gene (reference sequence). This CDR3 is 14 amino acids long. Written as DNA, the CDR3 is TGTGCCTGGGGATCCGGGACAGGGTTCTCACCCCTCCACTTT. It codes for CAWGSGTGFSPLHF. Full variable domain (remainder filled in from reference TRBV30 and TRBJ1-6): SQTIHQWPATLVQPVGSPLSLECTVEGTSNPNLYWYRQAAGRGLQLLFYSVGIGQISSEVPQNLSASRPQDRQFILSSKKLLLSDSGFYLCAWGSGTGFSPLHFGNGTRLTVT.

The CDR3 here is CASSSYPQGARAEAFF. The CDR3 bases are TGTGCCAGCAGTTCGTATCCACAGGGGGCTCGCGCTGAAGCTTTCTTT. V is TRBV28 and J is TRBJ1-1; 9 bases are a match to TRBD1. CDR3 length: 16 residues. The V and J ends lost 4 bases and 6 bases, in that order; junction bases with no gene match: 12. Germline V gene data show CDR1 as MDHEN and CDR2 as SYDVKM.

J is TRBJ1-3 and V is TRBV2; D remains ambiguous. The CDR3 length is 12 residues. V lost 6 bases, J lost 4 bases, and 7 bases lay in between. The V gene's germline CDR1 is SNHLY and CDR2 FYNNEI. The CDR3: CASRGAGNTIYF. In DNA form, the CDR3 reads TGTGCCAGCAGGGGAGCGGGAAACACCATATATTTT.

The V call is TRBV7-3, the J call TRBJ2-1; D call uncertain. V was cut by 3 bases and J by 10 bases, with 10 bases left in between. CDR1 is SGHTA and CDR2 is FQGTGA in the germline V gene. The CDR3 is made up of 12 amino acids. The DNA of the CDR3 is TGTGCCAGCAGCTTTGGCGGCGGCGAGCAGTTCTTC. The encoded protein is CASSFGGGEQFF.

The rearrangement joins TRBV24-1 to TRBJ1-4; TRBD1 agrees at 10 bases. The V gene end was trimmed by 3 bases and the J gene end by 8 bases; junction bases not matched to a gene: 2. The CDR3 has 14 residues. The germline V gene has CDR1 KGHDR and CDR2 SFDVKD. As DNA, the CDR3 is TGTGCCACCAGTGATCCGGGACAGGGGGAAAAACTGTTTTTT. Translating gives CATSDPGQGEKLFF.

The table lists this clone with a count of one. The gene calls are TRBV18 and TRBJ1-2; weak D call: TRBD1 (5 bases). The CDR3 is made up of 14 amino acids. V dropped 1 base and J dropped 1 base, with 7 bases sitting between them. In germline, CDR1 is KGHSH, CDR2 LQKENI. The DNA for the CDR3 is TGTGCCAGCTCACCACAGGGGATTAACTATGGCTACACCTTC. Amino acid sequence: CASSPQGINYGYTF.